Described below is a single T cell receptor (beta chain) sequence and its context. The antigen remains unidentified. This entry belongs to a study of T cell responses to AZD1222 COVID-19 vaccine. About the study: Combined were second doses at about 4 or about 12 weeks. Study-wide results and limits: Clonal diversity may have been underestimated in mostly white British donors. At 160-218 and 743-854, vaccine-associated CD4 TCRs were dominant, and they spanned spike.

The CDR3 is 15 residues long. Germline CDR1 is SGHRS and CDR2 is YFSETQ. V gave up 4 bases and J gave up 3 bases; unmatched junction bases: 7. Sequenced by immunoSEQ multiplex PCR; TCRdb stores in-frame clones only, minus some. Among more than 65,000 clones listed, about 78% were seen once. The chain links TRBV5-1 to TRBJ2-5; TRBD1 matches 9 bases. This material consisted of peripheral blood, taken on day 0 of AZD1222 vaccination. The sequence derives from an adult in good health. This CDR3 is CASSKVQGAKETQYF. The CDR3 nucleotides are TGCGCCAGCAGCAAAGTACAGGGGGCTAAAGAGACCCAGTACTTC.